The 21 T cell receptor beta chains below all came from one sample that was sequenced in a study of blood T cell dynamics during melanoma immunotherapy. Time point in this sample: pre-treatment baseline. Method: immunoSEQ multiplex PCR; TCRdb's copy keeps in-frame clones and lacks some. The table lists a few thousand clones, approximately 83% of them singletons. This material consisted of blood, taken from a patient treated with checkpoint blockade. These receptors were obtained from a human donor with melanoma.

The genes are TRBV6-1 and TRBJ2-4; D is perhaps TRBD2 (5 bases). CDR1 is MNHNS and CDR2 is SASEGT in the germline V gene. V lost 0 bases and J lost 0, with 12 bases in between. The CDR3 spans 17 residues. Here the CDR3 DNA reads TGTGCCAGCAGTGAAGCCCCGACGGGGATAGCCAAAAACATTCAGTACTTC. Translation gives CASSEAPTGIAKNIQYF.

Concerning this clone: One junction end does not reproduce the germline sequence, and a read error may be involved. This chain joins TRBV20-1 and TRBJ2-3, with unresolved D. The CDR3 runs 11 residues. CDR1 and CDR2 from the germline V gene are DFQATT and SNEGSKA (reference sequence). As DNA, the CDR3 is TGCAGTGCTGGAGACACAGATACGCAGTATTTT. Translation gives CSAGDTDTQYF.

This chain connects TRBV5-8 to TRBJ2-5, with 13 bases lining up with TRBD2. Germline V CDR1 and CDR2: SGHTS, YDEGEE. There are 16 residues in the CDR3. The V and J ends lost 0 bases and 6 bases, in that order; junction bases with no gene match: 5. CDR3 DNA sequence: TGTGCCAGCAGCTTGGCCGGACTAGCGGGAGTGAAGACCCAGTACTTC. This gives the protein CASSLAGLAGVKTQYF.

The chain has TRBV5-1 and TRBJ2-2, with 7 bases fitting TRBD2. Germline V lookup: CDR1 SGHRS, CDR2 YFSETQ. The CDR3 loop spans 16 amino acids. J gave up 2 bases and V 0 bases, and 4 bases lay outside the gene matches. The CDR3 nucleotides read TGCGCCAGCAGCTTGGCTAGCGGTGCCAACACCGGGGAGCTGTTTTTT. Its protein product is CASSLASGANTGELFF.

This clone was counted once. The J gene is TRBJ2-6, the V gene TRBV5-6; D not certain. Germline CDR1 is SGHDT and CDR2 is YYEEEE. The CDR3 consists of 15 residues. V was shortened by 1 base and J by 2 bases, with 7 bases between the two germline ends. The CDR3 DNA follows: TGTGCCAGCAGCTTGAGGGCCACTGGGGCCAACGTCCTGACTTTC. It encodes CASSLRATGANVLTF.

The chain's CDR3 is CASSFSRGRRFETQYF. The DNA for the CDR3 is TGTGCCAGCAGCTTCTCACGGGGGCGTCGATTCGAGACCCAGTACTTC. This chain uses TRBV7-2 with TRBJ2-5; D is perhaps TRBD1 or TRBD2 (6 bases each). The germline V gene has CDR1 SGHTA and CDR2 FQGNSA. This CDR3 spans 16 amino acids. V lost 3 bases and J 5 bases, leaving 19 bases between the germline ends.

V is TRBV10-3 and J is TRBJ1-5, with D perhaps TRBD1 (6 bases). Per germline, CDR1 ENHRY and CDR2 SYGVKD. The CDR3 runs to 21 residues. V dropped 0 bases and J dropped 0 bases, with 24 bases sitting between them. CDR3 bases: TGTGCCATCAGTGAGTCACCCCCGGGACACACTGCGGTTGATAGCAATCAGCCCCAGCATTTT. Amino acids: CAISESPPGHTAVDSNQPQHF.

J is TRBJ2-7 and V is TRBV25-1, with 10 bases lining up with TRBD1. In germline, CDR1 is MGHDK, CDR2 SYGVNS. The CDR3 is made up of 18 amino acids. Trimming at V came to 2 bases and at J to 3 bases, leaving 13 bases not matched to a gene. The CDR3 nucleotides read TGTGCCAGCAGTGAAAGTCGACCGGACAGGGGGAAAATCTACGAGCAGTACTTC. Protein product: CASSESRPDRGKIYEQYF.

CDR3 nucleotides: TGCGCCAGCAGCTTGGGCTGGGTTCGAAAGGATACGCAGTATTTT. It translates to CASSLGWVRKDTQYF. The chain links TRBV5-1 to TRBJ2-3, with D uncertain. Per the germline V gene, CDR1 is SGHRS and CDR2 is YFSETQ. The CDR3 totals 15 residues. Trimming pared 0 bases from V and 6 bases from J, leaving 14 bases between.

The chain has TRBV5-6 and TRBJ2-7; TRBD1 matches at 10 bases. This CDR3 has 15 amino acids. The trim removed 0 bases at V and 3 bases at J, leaving 3 bases unmatched. Germline V gene sequence: CDR1 SGHDT, CDR2 YYEEEE. The CDR3 bases are TGTGCCAGCAGCTTGGGGGACAGGGGATTCTACGAGCAGTACTTC. It is translated as CASSLGDRGFYEQYF.

V and J are TRBV5-1 and TRBJ2-2; D remains ambiguous. This CDR3 is 15 amino acids long. Per the germline V gene, CDR1 is SGHRS and CDR2 is YFSETQ. V lost 3 bases and J 4 bases, leaving 13 bases between the germline ends. The chain's CDR3 is CASSSPPESTGELFF. In DNA form, the CDR3 reads TGCGCCAGCAGCTCCCCACCGGAGAGCACCGGGGAGCTGTTTTTT.

V and J are TRBV6-5 and TRBJ1-2; D unclear. Trimming took off 6 bases at V and 8 bases at J, with 16 bases between the two ends. There are 13 residues in the CDR3. Germline loops: CDR1 MNHEY, CDR2 SVGAGI. In nucleotides, the CDR3 is TGTGCCAGCAGCCTCGGTCCGGGCGGCGGCTACACCTTC. Protein sequence: CASSLGPGGGYTF.

This sequence joins TRBV6-6 and TRBJ1-2; TRBD1 is a possible D gene (6 bases). V dropped 6 bases and J dropped 5 bases, with 16 bases sitting between them. Germline V gene lookup returns CDR1 MNHNY and CDR2 SVGAGI (reference sequence). The CDR3 runs to 14 residues. The CDR3 is CASSRGQDGYGYTF. For the CDR3, the DNA is TGTGCCAGCAGCCGGGGACAAGACGGGTATGGCTACACCTTC.

V and J are TRBV5-1 and TRBJ1-2; 7 positions match TRBD1. The V segment lost 7 bases and the J segment 1 base; nucleotides outside the gene matches: 7. The CDR3 has 14 residues. From germline, CDR1 is SGHRS and CDR2 YFSETQ. This CDR3 reads CASRQAGGNYGYTF. CDR3 bases: TGCGCCAGCCGGCAGGCAGGGGGTAACTATGGCTACACCTTC.

This chain connects TRBV7-6 to TRBJ1-2; tentative D call: TRBD1 (6 bases). CDR1 is SGHVS, CDR2 FNYEAQ, per germline. The CDR3 is 14 residues long. V was pared by 1 base and J by 5 bases, with 11 bases between. The CDR3 protein is CASSLGEGGYGYTF. The CDR3 DNA follows: TGTGCCAGCAGCTTAGGCGAGGGGGGTTATGGCTACACCTTC.

The chain combines TRBV4-3 with TRBJ2-2; 11 bases are shared with TRBD1. Trimming took 4 bases from V and 7 from J; bases not matched to a gene: 11. This CDR3 is built from 17 residues. Germline CDR1 and CDR2: LGHNA and YSLEER. The CDR3 region has the DNA TGCGCCAGCAGCCGAGGAGGCGGGACAGGGGGTTTCGGGGAGCTGTTTTTT. It is translated as CASSRGGGTGGFGELFF.

J is TRBJ1-1 and V is TRBV28, with a possible D match to TRBD1 (6 bases). The CDR3 has 18 amino acids. The V end lost 4 bases, the J end lost 2 bases, and 23 bases lay between the germline ends. The germline gives CDR1 MDHEN, CDR2 SYDVKM. In nucleotides, the CDR3 is TGTGCCAGCAGTTCTATCGAAAAGCTTCAGGGGAAAAACACTGAAGCTTTCTTT. It translates to CASSSIEKLQGKNTEAFF.

V and J are TRBV5-1 and TRBJ2-6, with D possibly being TRBD1 or TRBD2 (6 bases each). The CDR3 contains 16 residues. The ends were cut back, 3 bases at V and 2 bases at J, with 12 bases in the middle. Germline V gene data show CDR1 as SGHRS and CDR2 as YFSETQ. Here the CDR3 DNA reads TGCGCCAGCAGCTCGCTGGGGGGCACTGGGGCCAACGTCCTGACTTTC. This gives the protein CASSSLGGTGANVLTF.

The CDR3 spells CASSARTGNQETQYF. The CDR3 bases are TGTGCCAGCAGCGCCCGGACAGGGAACCAAGAGACCCAGTACTTC. This chain connects TRBV7-2 to TRBJ2-5; 8 bases align to TRBD1. Trimming took 5 bases from V and 0 from J; bases not matched to a gene: 5. CDR1 is SGHTA and CDR2 is FQGNSA in the germline V gene. This CDR3 has 15 amino acids.

The rearrangement links TRBV5-6 to TRBJ2-2; possible D gene TRBD2, 5 bases. The CDR3 is 15 residues long. Per germline, CDR1 SGHDT and CDR2 YYEEEE. The V end lost 2 bases, the J end lost 0 bases, and 8 bases lay between the germline ends. CDR3 DNA: TGTGCCAGCAGCTTTTTGACTACGAACACCGGGGAGCTGTTTTTT. It encodes CASSFLTTNTGELFF.

For the CDR3, the DNA is TGTGCCAGCAGCTTACTAGCACGAACCTACGAGCAGTACTTC. Its protein product is CASSLLARTYEQYF. This rearrangement joins TRBV5-8 to TRBJ2-7, with D possibly being TRBD2 (6 bases). This CDR3 spans 14 amino acids. The V and J ends lost 2 bases and 2 bases respectively, with 11 bases between them. CDR1 and CDR2 from the germline V gene are SGHTS and YDEGEE.